This paragraph covers one T cell receptor beta chain sequence. Its antigen is unknown. CDR3 length: 14 residues. J was trimmed by 3 bases and V by 6 bases; bases with no gene match: 6. CDR1 and CDR2 from the germline V gene are SEHNR and FQNEAQ (reference sequence). This entry is derived from a study of human T cells and chemical hapten exposure. About the study: A mostly female patient group had alopecia areata, totalis or universalis.

Study-wide results and caveats: Expanded TCRs grouped into significantly more large CDR3 similarity clusters than controls produced.

Time point of the sample: patch test 3, about 24 weeks after DPC sensitization. The treatment here: therapeutic diphenylcyclopropenone sensitization with weekly scalp DPC. TCRdb re-derived calls from the RACE reads in MiXCR, one entry per CDR3 protein. This sample carries roughly 200,000 distinct CDR3 sequences, around 25% of them seen once, and the ten largest clones take approximately 2.3%. The chain recombines TRBV7-9 with TRBJ2-3; 7 bases map to TRBD1. The sequence came from a woman in her thirties or forties with alopecia areata. Some clones in this sample may be carry-over from other donors' samples. The sequencing used whole blood, collected in connection with sensitization to the hapten diphenylcyclopropenone (DPC). Here the CDR3 reads CASRVTGMTDTQYF. The CDR3 DNA reads as TGTGCCAGCAGGGTGACAGGGATGACAGATACGCAGTATTTT.